This TCR beta chain was retrieved from a study of human T cells and chemical hapten exposure. Germline values: CDR1 SGHVS, CDR2 FNYEAQ. V was cut by 3 bases and J by 8 bases, with 13 bases left in between. The CDR3 extends over 13 amino acids. Time point of the sample: patch test 3, about 24 weeks after DPC sensitization. Described treatment: therapeutic diphenylcyclopropenone sensitization with weekly scalp DPC. One entry per CDR3 protein results from TCRdb running MiXCR on the RACE reads. The sample shows about 190,000 distinct CDR3 sequences, under 25% of them seen only once. This sequence joins TRBV7-6 and TRBJ1-1; D not resolved. The clonotype originates from a woman aged 40 to 50 with alopecia areata. Some clones in this sample may be carry-over from other donors' samples. This material consisted of whole blood, taken in connection with sensitization to the hapten diphenylcyclopropenone (DPC). The DNA for the CDR3 is TGTGCCAGCAGCTTGGAGGCACGGCGGGAAGCTTTCTTT. It yields the protein CASSLEARREAFF.